A single sample gave rise to the 16 T cell receptor beta chains below, sequenced in a study of T cells in Graves' hyperthyroidism and ophthalmopathy. TCR beta CDR3 regions were amplified from RNA. The TCR CDR3 first-round RT-PCR relied on the HTBI primer set. Via MiXCR, TCRdb re-called the multiplex PCR reads, giving one row per CDR3 protein. The sample contains around 300,000 distinct CDR3 sequences, around a fifth of which appear only once. Sequencing was done on a sample of blood. The origin of the receptors is a man aged 45-65 years with Graves' ophthalmopathy.

This clonotype has a handful of counts. The chain employs TRBV15 and TRBJ2-1; D is possibly TRBD1 or TRBD2 (5 bases each). The CDR3 totals 15 residues. The germline V gene has CDR1 LNHNV and CDR2 YYDKDF (reference sequence). V lost 0 bases to trimming and J lost 9 bases, with 15 bases between them. CDR3 amino acids: CATSRDGARGIEQFF. The CDR3 DNA sequence: TGTGCCACCAGCAGAGATGGTGCGAGGGGAATTGAGCAGTTCTTC. Drawing the rest from reference TRBV15 and TRBJ2-1, the complete variable domain is DAMVIQNPRYQVTQFGKPVTLSCSQTLNHNVMYWYQQKSSQAPKLLFHYYDKDFNNEADTPDNFQSRRPNTSFCFLDIRSPGLGDTAMYLCATSRDGARGIEQFFGPGTRLTVL.

This clonotype showed up many times. In DNA, the CDR3 is TGTGCCACCCTGACTAGCGGGACCTACGAGCAGTACTTC. It is translated as CATLTSGTYEQYF. The rearrangement uses TRBV11-2 and TRBJ2-7; 11 bases agree with TRBD2. Germline loops: CDR1 SGHAT, CDR2 FQNNGV. The trim removed 10 bases at V and 2 bases at J, leaving 4 bases unmatched. CDR3 length: 13 amino acids. The full variable domain, its missing parts supplied by reference TRBV11-2 and TRBJ2-7, is EAGVAQSPRYKIIEKRQSVAFWCNPISGHATLYWYQQILGQGPKLLIQFQNNGVVDDSQLPKDRFSAERLKGVDSTLKIQPAKLEDSAVYLCATLTSGTYEQYFGPGTRLTVT.

A few counts support this clonotype. The J gene is TRBJ1-2, the V gene TRBV28, with 7 bases aligning to TRBD1. This CDR3 spans 14 amino acids. Germline trimming cut 5 bases from V and 4 bases from J; bases unmatched to any gene: 7. CDR1 and CDR2 (germline): MDHEN, SYDVKM. CDR3 nucleotides: TGTGCCAGCAGTGCACACGACAGGGCCTATGGCTACACCTTC. This gives the protein CASSAHDRAYGYTF.

This clonotype was seen many times. The chain recombines TRBV20-1 with TRBJ1-5, with TRBD1 matching over 8 bases. With 6 bases clipped from V and 5 bases from J, the junction kept 21 bases outside the gene matches. The V gene's germline CDR1 is DFQATT and CDR2 SNEGSKA (reference sequence). The CDR3 is 18 amino acids. CDR3 protein: CSAHSGQGALIGYQPQHF. DNA for the CDR3: TGCAGTGCCCACAGCGGGCAGGGGGCTCTTATTGGATATCAGCCCCAGCATTTT.

This clonotype has ten or more counts. The chain combines TRBV6-6 with TRBJ1-2; D possibly corresponds to TRBD1 (6 bases). The CDR3 sequence is 13 residues long. V shed 2 bases and J shed 2 bases, with 6 bases lying between them. Per the germline V gene, CDR1 is MNHNY and CDR2 is SVGAGI (reference sequence). DNA of the CDR3: TGTGCCAGCAGTTACGGACAGAACTATGGCTACACCTTC. It is translated as CASSYGQNYGYTF.

The genes are TRBV9 and TRBJ2-1, with 11 nucleotides matching TRBD2. The germline V gene encodes CDR1 SGDLS and CDR2 YYNGEE. J lost 0 bases, V lost 3 bases, and 14 bases had no gene match. CDR3 length: 20 amino acids. The DNA of the CDR3 is TGTGCCAGCAGCGCAAAGGGAGTAGCGGGAGGGGGGTGCTCCTACAATGAGCAGTTCTTC. Its translation is CASSAKGVAGGGCSYNEQFF.

Ten or more counts support this clonotype. The chain combines TRBV20-1 with TRBJ2-3; TRBD1 agrees at 9 bases. Trimming at V came to 8 bases and at J to 1 base, leaving 13 bases not matched to a gene. This CDR3 is 16 amino acids long. Germline lookup yields CDR1 DFQATT and CDR2 SNEGSKA (reference sequence). CDR3 coding DNA: TGCAGTCAACAGGGGGCGCTTTGGAGAGGCACAGATACGCAGTATTTT. Residues: CSQQGALWRGTDTQYF.

Ten or more counts support this clonotype. The chain links TRBV27 to TRBJ1-5; D possibly corresponds to TRBD1 (6 bases). Trimming pared 2 bases from V and 0 bases from J, leaving 14 bases between. The germline CDR1 and CDR2 sequences are MNHEY and SMNVEV (reference sequence). The CDR3 consists of 17 residues. The CDR3: CASSLGGPFYSNQPQHF. The DNA of the CDR3 is TGTGCCAGCAGTTTAGGGGGCCCATTTTATAGCAATCAGCCCCAGCATTTT.

The J gene is TRBJ2-1, the V gene TRBV30; maybe TRBD1 (11 bases). Germline V gene lookup returns CDR1 GTSNPN and CDR2 SVGIG (reference sequence). The length of the CDR3 is 20 residues. V shed 3 bases and J shed 6 bases, with 33 bases lying between them. The CDR3 nucleotides read TGTGCCTGGAGGGTTTTCCGGGACAGGGGGACTAGCGAGAGGTCCAATGAGCAGTTCTTC. Translation gives CAWRVFRDRGTSERSNEQFF.

This clonotype was seen more than once but under ten times. The CDR3 reads CASPVRSRGQETQYF. DNA of the CDR3: TGTGCCAGCCCCGTGCGGTCCCGAGGGCAAGAGACCCAGTACTTC. The chain employs TRBV2 and TRBJ2-5, with D tentatively TRBD2 (5 bases). V dropped 8 bases and J dropped 2 bases, with 18 bases sitting between them. The CDR3 runs to 15 residues. From germline, CDR1 is SNHLY and CDR2 FYNNEI.

In its sample, this clonotype was seen a few times. This rearrangement joins TRBV7-9 to TRBJ2-5; D may be TRBD2 (5 bases). Looked up from germline, CDR1 is SEHNR and CDR2 is FQNEAQ (reference sequence). V was clipped by 3 bases and J by 2 bases, with 19 bases between them. The CDR3 contains 17 residues. The chain's CDR3 is CASSFRGSLSLQETQYF. The CDR3 DNA is TGTGCCAGCAGCTTCCGGGGAAGCCTAAGCCTACAAGAGACCCAGTACTTC.

This clonotype came up many times. The chain couples TRBV2 to TRBJ2-7, with D perhaps matching TRBD1 (5 bases). Germline V lookup: CDR1 SNHLY, CDR2 FYNNEI. The ends were cut back, 6 bases at V and 5 bases at J, with 14 bases in the middle. CDR3 length equals 13 residues. The CDR3 reads CASRGRGNHEQYF. CDR3 nucleotide sequence: TGTGCCAGCAGGGGTAGGGGAAATCACGAGCAGTACTTC. The full variable domain, rest sourced from reference TRBV2 and TRBJ2-7, is EPEVTQTPSHQVTQMGQEVILRCVPISNHLYFYWYRQILGQKVEFLVSFYNNEISEKSEIFDDQFSVERPDGSNFTLKIRSTKLEDSAMYFCASRGRGNHEQYFGPGTRLTVT.

In its sample, this clonotype was seen many times. The CDR3 DNA sequence: TGTGCCACTAGCTTAGATTTTGGCAGGGCTGCCTACGAGCAGTACTTC. Its protein product is CATSLDFGRAAYEQYF. V usage is TRBV11-2 and J usage is TRBJ2-7; D possibly matches TRBD1 or TRBD2 (5 bases each). V was cut by 10 bases and J by 2 bases, with 24 bases left in between. The length of the CDR3 is 16 residues. Per germline, CDR1 SGHAT and CDR2 FQNNGV.

Only a few counts were recorded for this clonotype. This chain connects TRBV5-5 to TRBJ1-5; D unresolved. Germline V lookup: CDR1 SGHKS, CDR2 YYEKEE (reference sequence). The CDR3 covers 16 residues. Deletions cut 0 bases from V and 1 base from J, with 11 bases between. CDR3 sequence reads: CASSLVQSWSNQPQHF. CDR3 DNA sequence: TGTGCCAGCAGCTTGGTACAGTCATGGAGCAATCAGCCCCAGCATTTT.

Ten or more counts support this clonotype. CDR3 amino acids: CSARDAGTSSYEQYF. The CDR3 nucleotides read TGCAGTGCTAGAGATGCAGGGACCAGCTCCTACGAGCAGTACTTC. The V gene is TRBV20-1, the J gene TRBJ2-7; the D call may be TRBD1 or TRBD2 (5 bases each). The CDR3 is 15 amino acids. Trimming removed 0 bases at V and 0 bases at J, with 12 bases between. Germline CDR1 reads DFQATT; CDR2 reads SNEGSKA (reference sequence).

This clonotype was counted a few times. This sequence joins TRBV12-3 or TRBV12-4 and TRBJ2-3; D may match TRBD1 or TRBD2 (5 bases each). V lost 6 bases and J lost 5, with 18 bases in between. The CDR3 totals 15 residues. The CDR3 region is CASRAGVGAGDTQYF. CDR3 sequence (DNA): TGTGCCAGCAGGGCCGGGGTAGGGGCAGGAGATACGCAGTATTTT.